A selection of T cell receptor beta chains follows, all from one sample in a study of blood T cell repertoires in COVID-19. The repertoire was sequenced with immunoSEQ multiplex PCR; TCRdb's copy has only in-frame clones and lacks some. This sample carries 160,000 or so clones, 81% of them seen once, and the ten largest clones take around 10%. Sequenced input: peripheral blood. The receptors derive from a man in his fifties or sixties with active or convalescent COVID-19. Each CDR3 is given with its conserved first and last residue. The D gene is left open where the match is weak. Size tells how often a clone was seen (once, few, many) or the class of an expanded clone, and some rows leave it out.

NA	TRBJ1-2	TRBV6-6	TRBD1	TGTGCCAGCAGTTACAGACAGGGGGAAGTCTATGGCTACACCTTC	CASSYRQGEVYGYTF
NA	TRBJ1-5	TRBV6-1	TRBD1	TGTGCCAGCAGTGAAGCAGGACAGGGTCGGCAGCCCCAGCATTTT	CASSEAGQGRQPQHF
NA	TRBJ1-1	TRBV10-3	NA	TGTGCCATCAGTGAGTCCGTGGGAGGCACTGAAGCTTTCTTT	CAISESVGGTEAFF
NA	TRBJ2-1	TRBV6-5	TRBD2	TGTGCCAGCAGTTACAGACTAGCAGGACCCAATGAGCAGTTCTTC	CASSYRLAGPNEQFF
NA	TRBJ1-3	TRBV15	NA	TGTGCCACCAGCAGAGACGGGAGGGTAGGGAACACCATATATTTT	CATSRDGRVGNTIYF
NA	TRBJ2-5	TRBV3-1/TRBV3-2	NA	TGTGCCAGCAGCCAAGACAATCGGGCCCAGTACTTC	CASSQDNRAQYF
NA	TRBJ1-1	TRBV7-2	NA	TGTGCCAGCAGCGACAGGACGGGGACTGAAGCTTTCTTT	CASSDRTGTEAFF
NA	TRBJ2-1	TRBV5-6	NA	TGTGCCAGCAGCTTGTACTTGCGTTCCTACAATGAGCAGTTCTTC	CASSLYLRSYNEQFF
NA	TRBJ1-3	TRBV6-5	NA	TGTGCCAGCAGTTACGGGCGGGGACGCTCTGGAAACACCATATATTTT	CASSYGRGRSGNTIYF
NA	TRBJ2-2	TRBV4-2	NA	TGTGCCAGCAGCCAAGAGGAGCGTGGCACCGGGGAGCTGTTTTTT	CASSQEERGTGELFF
once	TRBJ2-5	TRBV7-9	NA	TGTGCCAGCAGCTCGAACAACCACAGGGTGGAAGAGACCCAGTACTTC	CASSSNNHRVEETQYF
NA	TRBJ1-1	TRBV4-1	NA	TGCGCCAGCAGCCAAGATTGGCTACAGGGATGGACTGAAGCTTTCTTT	CASSQDWLQGWTEAFF
NA	TRBJ2-2	TRBV7-2	NA	TGTGCCAGCAGCTTAGCTCTAGCTGCCGGGGAGCTGTTTTTT	CASSLALAAGELFF
NA	TRBJ2-4	TRBV7-2	NA	TGTGCCAGCAGCTACGGGGGTCGGGTCGGAAACATTCAGTACTTC	CASSYGGRVGNIQYF
NA	TRBJ1-2	TRBV18	NA	TGTGCCAGCTCACCAGGGGGGACGTCCTATGGCTACACCTTC	CASSPGGTSYGYTF
few	TRBJ2-2	TRBV7-3	TRBD1	TGTGCCAGCAGCGCACAGGGGGCCGGCACCGGGGAGCTGTTTTTT	CASSAQGAGTGELFF
NA	TRBJ2-1	TRBV5-1	TRBD2	TGCGCCAGCAGTAGCGGGGGGCCGGGTGAGCAGTTCTTC	CASSSGGPGEQFF
few	TRBJ2-3	TRBV19	TRBD2	TGTGCCAGTAGTACGACTCTCGGGAGGGGAACGCAGTATTTT	CASSTTLGRGTQYF
NA	TRBJ1-2	TRBV11-2	NA	TGTGCCAGCAGCTCGTCCCAGTCCTATGGCTACACCTTC	CASSSSQSYGYTF
NA	TRBJ2-3	TRBV7-2	NA	TGTGCCAGCAGCTTAGGTATACTCGATACGCAGTATTTT	CASSLGILDTQYF
NA	TRBJ2-7	TRBV3-1/TRBV3-2	TRBD2	TGTGCCAGCAGCCAAGTAGCGGGAGCCTCCTACGAGCAGTACTTC	CASSQVAGASYEQYF
NA	TRBJ1-1	TRBV6-2/TRBV6-3	TRBD1	TGTGCCAGCAGTTACCCGGGACAGGCTCGGACTGAAGCTTTCTTT	CASSYPGQARTEAFF
NA	TRBJ2-7	TRBV12-5	NA	TGTGCTAGTGGTTTGGGGCAGTTCGTATTTCTCGAGCAGTACTTC	CASGLGQFVFLEQYF
NA	TRBJ2-3	TRBV27	NA	TGTGCCACCCCAGGGGTAGGGTACTCACATACGCAGTATTTT	CATPGVGYSHTQYF
few	TRBJ2-1	TRBV19	TRBD2	TGTGCCAGTAGTAAAATGGGACGGACGGGACTAGCCTCATTAAGCGCCTACAATGAGCAGTTCTTC	CASSKMGRTGLASLSAYNEQFF
NA	TRBJ2-1	TRBV15	TRBD2	TGTGCCACCAGCAGAGAACCCGGGACTACCAATGAGCAGTTCTTC	CATSREPGTTNEQFF
NA	TRBJ1-2	TRBV6-5	TRBD1	TGTGCCAGCAGTTACGACAGGGGGCAGGTCACCTTC	CASSYDRGQVTF
NA	TRBJ2-1	TRBV19	NA	TGTGCCAGTAGTATGGGGCAGGGGGGAAATGAGCAGTTCTTC	CASSMGQGGNEQFF
NA	TRBJ2-1	TRBV3-1/TRBV3-2	NA	TGTGCCAGCCAGCAGCGGCAAAACAATGAGCAGTTCTTC	CASQQRQNNEQFF
NA	TRBJ2-7	TRBV11-3	TRBD1	TGTGCCAGCAGCCATGACAGGGGAGGCGAGCAGTACTTC	CASSHDRGGEQYF
NA	TRBJ1-2	TRBV7-3	TRBD1	TGTGCCAGCAGCCCCTCCTCTGTCGGGACAGGAATTTCTGGCTACACCTTC	CASSPSSVGTGISGYTF
NA	TRBJ1-1	TRBV5-1	TRBD1	TGCGCCAGCAGCTTGCAGGACAGGGGTACTGAAGCTTTCTTT	CASSLQDRGTEAFF
NA	TRBJ1-2	TRBV2	NA	TGTGCCAGCAGCCTCCGGCGGGGGGTGTCCCCCAATGGCTACACCTTC	CASSLRRGVSPNGYTF
NA	TRBJ1-1	TRBV6-5	NA	TGTGCCAGCAGTTCTCAGGGGAACACTGAAGCTTTCTTT	CASSSQGNTEAFF
NA	TRBJ2-7	TRBV29-1	NA	TGCAGCGGCAAACAGGGTTTCGGCTACGAGCAGTACTTC	CSGKQGFGYEQYF
few	TRBJ2-7	TRBV9	NA	TGTGCCAGCAGCGCGGACAGCTCCTCGCGGGAGCAGTACTTC	CASSADSSSREQYF
NA	TRBJ1-2	TRBV5-8	TRBD1	TGTGCCAGCAGCCAGGACAGGTCCCTTAACTATGGCTACACCTTC	CASSQDRSLNYGYTF
NA	TRBJ2-2	TRBV2	TRBD2	TGTGCCAGCAGTGAAGCGCTTCGGGGGGCCGGGGAGCTGTTTTTT	CASSEALRGAGELFF